This T cell receptor beta chain was documented in a study of blood T cell repertoires in COVID-19. As originally analysed: Amplifying reference gene primers gave estimates of nucleated cell counts. This table comes from immunoSEQ multiplex PCR, and its TCRdb copy is limited to in-frame clones, with some not included. D and trimming were read from the DNA, whereas the V and J calls and clone size are those reported in that table. The table shows over 150,000 clones, with 85% to 90% occurring only once. Sequenced sample: peripheral blood. This sequence was found in a man aged 45-65 years who had recovered from COVID-19.

For the CDR3, the DNA is TGCAGCGTTGAAGATCGTCGGGACAGGGGTTCTGGCTACACCTTC. Translating gives CSVEDRRDRGSGYTF. V and J are TRBV29-1 and TRBJ1-2; 10 bases fit TRBD1. CDR1 is SQVTM and CDR2 is ANQGSEA in the germline V gene. The CDR3 loop spans 15 amino acids. J gave up 7 bases and V 0 bases, and 8 bases lay outside the gene matches.